This note documents a single T cell receptor (beta chain) sequence. The antigen this receptor binds is unknown. No base-level quality is on record; no much larger clone is a single base apart. From V the trimming removes 4 bases and from J it removes 5 bases, while the gene matches leave 3 bases of the junction unaccounted for. CDR1 and CDR2 are drawn from the germline V gene: MGHRA, YSYEKL. The CDR3 runs 16 residues from the cysteine to the phenylalanine. The retained sequence is limited to the CDR3, 48 bases, with the frame set at the first base. This sample is drawn from a study of PD-L1 blockade in urothelial cancer (dated by TCRdb to 2017 to 2019). Regarding the research as a whole: Every patient began therapy in about 2014 and was given atezolizumab 1,200 mg intravenously every 3 weeks. Twenty-five of 29 patients were males with bladder-origin urothelial cancer, and 18 of 29 reported a prior smoking history. Patients had an ECOG performance status of 0 or 1 and had received between 0 and 3 prior chemotherapy regimens. Blood samples were analyzed 3 weeks after the start of treatment (second dose) and 6 weeks after the start of treatment. Blood samples gave median yields of around 150,000 T cells and 82,636 unique TCRs, along with a median clonality of approximately 0.084. An exploratory multi-omic analysis was conducted of the somatic, immune and clinical correlates of response to PD-L1 blockade with atezolizumab in urothelial cancer. Pretreatment tumor samples and matched peripheral blood, collected serially before and after atezolizumab treatment, underwent TCR sequencing. Durable clinical benefit meant progression-free survival longer than 6 months, and TCR features were also tested against progression-free and overall survival. Whole exome sequencing and RNA sequencing of pretreatment tumors were performed alongside TCR sequencing in the same patients. Durable clinical benefit was achieved by nine patients and was not achieved by 20 patients. Pretreatment blood TCR-seq was available for about 28 patients, at least one posttreatment blood collection was obtained for approximately 24 patients, and tumor TCR-seq was available for approximately 24 patients. The study at large found these results: A pretreatment peripheral blood TCR clonality below the median was linked to improved progression-free and overall survival. At 3 weeks after the start of treatment, tumor-associated TCR clones in peripheral blood had expanded more in patients with durable benefit (n ≈ 20, p = 0.022). Because the sample size was small (n of about 30) and many of the analyses were exploratory, the results are meant to be hypothesis-generating.

Each PCR received spiked-in synthetic TCR analog templates so that absolute template abundance could be estimated from read counts. TCRbeta CDR3 regions were amplified from genomic DNA with bias-controlled V and J gene primers using the immunoSEQ assay. Rearranged TCRbeta segments were sequenced at approximately 20X coverage. The authors' analysis ran thus. Clustering was used to correct sequencing errors, and CDR3s were annotated against IMGT so that V, D and J genes could be assigned. Only productive TCRbeta rearrangements were used in downstream analyses, excluding out-of-frame or stop-codon sequences. Clonality was calculated as one minus the Shannon entropy normalized by the log of the number of unique productive sequences. Clones differing between time points or between blood and tumor were identified using Fisher's exact test with Benjamini-Hochberg correction, with an adjusted p below 0.01 applied as the threshold. TCRdb limited this immuneACCESS table to in-frame rearrangements with V and J called. A share of clones is missing; checked studies link under half to unresolved V genes, and the rest is unexplained. V, J and clone size are those of that table, while D and trimming were read from the DNA. The sample profile shows around 66,000 clones; approximately 91% of them were found once. The ten largest make up around 11% of the sample.

The sample's time point label, in plain terms: peripheral blood 6 weeks after treatment start. A total of 25 to 30 patients with locally advanced or metastatic urothelial carcinoma, treated at Memorial Sloan Kettering on a trial protocol, made up the cohort. Peripheral blood mononuclear cells were collected pretreatment and during treatment, with between 1 and 8 total time points obtained per patient. The Qiagen DNeasy Blood extraction kit was used to purify genomic DNA from total PBMCs and tumor samples. PBMCs were collected pretreatment and during treatment, and were isolated and stored as previously described.

The chain is assembled from TRBV4-1 and TRBJ2-1; the junction holds 15 bases that match TRBD2. This TCR was sampled from a man aged 55 to 70 with urothelial cancer. The source material was PBMCs, sampled around atezolizumab (anti-PD-L1) treatment. The nucleotides are TGCGCCAGCAGCCGAGGACTAGCGGGGGGGGACAATGAGCAGTTCTTC. Its protein is CASSRGLAGGDNEQFF.